The 29 T cell receptor beta chains given below trace back to one sample, sequenced in a study of shared clonotypes between healthy human individuals. The data were produced by immunoSEQ multiplex PCR, yet TCRdb's version contains in-frame clones alone and is incomplete. The sample includes about 1.5 million clones, roughly 98% of them seen just once. Material for sequencing was naive CD4+ T cells sorted from blood. The subset: CD45RA+ positively selected. The receptor set was obtained from a man aged 25 to 40 in good health.

The gene calls are TRBV28 and TRBJ1-2; unclear D gene. V lost 6 bases and J 8 bases, leaving 10 bases between the germline ends. Germline lookup yields CDR1 MDHEN and CDR2 SYDVKM. The CDR3 has 11 amino acids. The chain's CDR3 is CASRRPGGYTF. The CDR3 nucleotides are TGTGCCAGCAGGAGACCGGGAGGCTACACCTTC.

This clone showed up just once. The chain employs TRBV29-1 and TRBJ2-5; D gene unclear. The length of the CDR3 is 12 residues. Germline-derived CDR1 and CDR2 are SQVTM and ANQGSEA. Trimming cost V 3 bases and J 2 bases, with 7 bases left between them. The CDR3 is CSVDEGQETQYF. Written as DNA, the CDR3 is TGCAGCGTTGATGAAGGACAAGAGACCCAGTACTTC. Together with reference TRBV29-1 and TRBJ2-5, the CDR3 gives the full variable domain: SAVISQKPSRDICQRGTSLTIQCQVDSQVTMMFWYRQQPGQSLTLIATANQGSEATYESGFVIDKFPISRPNLTFSTLTVSNMSPEDSSIYLCSVDEGQETQYFGPGTRLLVL.

This chain links TRBV27 with TRBJ2-7; D is perhaps TRBD2 (6 bases). The CDR3 spans 13 residues. V was pared by 5 bases and J by 5 bases, with 13 bases between. Germline CDR1 is MNHEY and CDR2 is SMNVEV (reference sequence). CDR3 DNA: TGTGCCAGCAGTCGAGGAGGGACGAACGAGCAGTACTTC. This gives the protein CASSRGGTNEQYF.

This chain links TRBV2 with TRBJ2-5; TRBD2 matches 11 bases. The V and J ends lost 5 bases and 5 bases, in that order; junction bases with no gene match: 10. Germline CDR1 SNHLY, CDR2 FYNNEI. The CDR3 extends over 16 amino acids. For the CDR3, the DNA is TGTGCCAGCAGTAAGCCCGTAGCGGGAGGGAGGGAGACCCAGTACTTC. Protein sequence: CASSKPVAGGRETQYF.

The rearrangement links TRBV28 to TRBJ2-6; D perhaps matches TRBD1 (5 bases). V lost 5 bases and J lost 5, with 13 bases in between. CDR3 length: 15 amino acids. In germline, CDR1 is MDHEN, CDR2 SYDVKM. For the CDR3, the DNA is TGTGCCAGCAGTCGCGACAGCTCGTGGGCCAACGTCCTGACTTTC. This gives the protein CASSRDSSWANVLTF.

V gene TRBV28 combines with J gene TRBJ2-7; 10 nucleotides line up with TRBD2. Germline assignment: CDR1 MDHEN and CDR2 SYDVKM. This CDR3 has 13 residues. V was clipped by 9 bases and J by 3 bases; unmatched bases: 5. The DNA of the CDR3 is TGTGCCAGGAGACTAGCGGGCAACTACGAGCAGTACTTC. Translated, it gives CARRLAGNYEQYF. The whole variable domain, filled in from reference TRBV28 and TRBJ2-7, reads DVKVTQSSRYLVKRTGEKVFLECVQDMDHENMFWYRQDPGLGLRLIYFSYDVKMKEKGDIPEGYSVSREKKERFSLILESASTNQTSMYLCARRLAGNYEQYFGPGTRLTVT.

The chain couples TRBV23-1 to TRBJ1-5; tentative D call: TRBD1 (6 bases). TRBV23-1 is an ORF, with its function uncertain. Trimming stripped 4 bases from V and 0 bases from J, with 19 bases between. The CDR3 has 18 residues. The chain's CDR3 is CASSPIRREGGSNQPQHF. CDR3 DNA sequence: TGCGCCAGCAGTCCCATAAGAAGGGAAGGGGGTAGCAATCAGCCCCAGCATTTT.

Of note for this clone: Distinct nucleotide sequences in the sample also encode this CDR3. The chain joins TRBV14 to TRBJ2-1; D gene unclear. This CDR3 has 11 amino acids. CDR1 and CDR2 (germline): SGHDN, FVKESK. The V end lost 4 bases, the J end lost 5 bases, and 3 bases lay between the germline ends. The CDR3 sequence: CASSLNNEQFF. The CDR3 region has the DNA TGTGCCAGCAGCCTTAACAATGAGCAGTTCTTC.

V gene TRBV18 combines with J gene TRBJ1-3; D perhaps matches TRBD1 (5 bases). V lost 4 bases to trimming and J lost 0 bases, with 10 bases between them. The CDR3 covers 15 residues. Germline V gene data show CDR1 as KGHSH and CDR2 as LQKENI. The CDR3 region is CASSLDGGSGNTIYF. The DNA for the CDR3 is TGTGCCAGCTCACTGGATGGGGGCTCTGGAAACACCATATATTTT. Supplemented by reference TRBV18 and TRBJ1-3, the full variable domain reads NAGVMQNPRHLVRRRGQEARLRCSPMKGHSHVYWYRQLPEEGLKFMVYLQKENIIDESGMPKERFSAEFPKEGPSILRIQQVVRGDSAAYFCASSLDGGSGNTIYFGEGSWLTVV.

In this sample, this clone turned up once. The chain links TRBV9 to TRBJ2-7, with TRBD1 matching over 9 bases. The CDR3 length is 15 residues. The germline V gene encodes CDR1 SGDLS and CDR2 YYNGEE. The junction had 4 bases not matched to a gene; V was cut back by 0 bases and J by 3 bases. The CDR3 coding sequence is TGTGCCAGCAGCGTAGCGGGACAGGGAAACTACGAGCAGTACTTC. This gives the protein CASSVAGQGNYEQYF.

This clone was seen only once. The chain joins TRBV29-1 to TRBJ2-1; D possibly corresponds to TRBD1 (6 bases). The V gene lost 4 bases and the J gene lost 9 bases, with 13 bases spanning the gap. Germline assignment: CDR1 SQVTM and CDR2 ANQGSEA. CDR3 length: 12 residues. The DNA of the CDR3 is TGCAGCGTTGTACTAGGGGACATTGAGCAGTTCTTC. Translation: CSVVLGDIEQFF.

The chain links TRBV5-1 to TRBJ2-7; D is uncertain. Trimming left V 3 bases short and J 6 bases short, with 10 bases between. The CDR3 totals 12 residues. Germline V lookup: CDR1 SGHRS, CDR2 YFSETQ. The CDR3: CASSSSLGEQYF. For the CDR3, the DNA is TGCGCCAGCAGCTCCTCCTTGGGCGAGCAGTACTTC.

Here the CDR3 reads CASSLYGGGASYNEQFF. The CDR3 DNA sequence: TGCGCCAGCAGCTTGTATGGGGGAGGAGCGTCCTACAATGAGCAGTTCTTC. This sequence joins TRBV5-1 and TRBJ2-1; TRBD2 might be the D (6 bases). Trimming stripped 1 base from V and 1 base from J, with 15 bases between. Per germline, CDR1 SGHRS and CDR2 YFSETQ. The CDR3 runs 17 residues.

The chain couples TRBV7-9 to TRBJ2-1, with 12 bases lining up with TRBD2. Losses at the gene ends were 5 bases for V and 7 bases for J; bases not matched to a gene: 9. This CDR3 spans 16 amino acids. From germline, CDR1 is SEHNR and CDR2 FQNEAQ (reference sequence). CDR3 sequence reads: CASSPRGGLAGNEQFF. The DNA for the CDR3 is TGTGCCAGCAGCCCCCGAGGGGGACTAGCGGGTAATGAGCAGTTCTTC.

The gene calls are TRBV4-1 and TRBJ2-7; TRBD2 aligns across 10 bases. CDR1 is MGHRA, CDR2 YSYEKL, per germline. Trimming removed 4 bases from V and 0 bases from J; junction bases left unmatched: 15. The CDR3 loop spans 19 amino acids. The CDR3 region is CASSPRIASGSGNSYEQYF. In DNA form, the CDR3 reads TGCGCCAGCAGCCCGAGGATCGCTAGCGGGAGTGGGAACTCCTACGAGCAGTACTTC.

The chain carries TRBV18 and TRBJ2-2; D ambiguous. The germline CDR1 and CDR2 sequences are KGHSH and LQKENI. The CDR3 is 16 residues long. Deletions cut 3 bases from V and 7 bases from J, with 18 bases between. The CDR3 sequence is CASSPRQDPHRGELFF. The CDR3 DNA is TGTGCCAGCTCACCTAGACAAGACCCACACCGCGGGGAGCTGTTTTTT.

The rearrangement uses TRBV27 and TRBJ2-7; 9 positions agree with TRBD2. Trimming removed 5 bases from V and 7 bases from J; junction bases left unmatched: 9. The CDR3 is 14 residues long. Germline loops: CDR1 MNHEY, CDR2 SMNVEV (reference sequence). The CDR3 DNA sequence: TGTGCCAGCAGTATGGTAGCGGGAGCGGCGGAGCAGTACTTC. This codes for CASSMVAGAAEQYF.

The chain links TRBV5-4 to TRBJ1-1; D is possibly TRBD1 (6 bases). The CDR3 consists of 14 residues. V shed 4 bases and J shed 1 base, with 11 bases lying between them. Germline lookup yields CDR1 SGHNT and CDR2 YYREEE (reference sequence). The CDR3 coding sequence is TGTGCCAGCAGCCGACAGGCTACGAACACTGAAGCTTTCTTT. Its protein product is CASSRQATNTEAFF.

The chain links TRBV28 to TRBJ2-5, with D uncertain. This CDR3 has 13 amino acids. Germline CDR1 MDHEN, CDR2 SYDVKM. V lost 4 bases and J lost 1, with 7 bases in between. The CDR3 sequence: CASSSNPQETQYF. CDR3 coding DNA: TGTGCCAGCAGTTCCAATCCCCAAGAGACCCAGTACTTC. Full variable domain (rest looked up from reference TRBV28 and TRBJ2-5): DVKVTQSSRYLVKRTGEKVFLECVQDMDHENMFWYRQDPGLGLRLIYFSYDVKMKEKGDIPEGYSVSREKKERFSLILESASTNQTSMYLCASSSNPQETQYFGPGTRLLVL.

This clone was found once. The chain combines TRBV15 with TRBJ2-5; TRBD1 is a possible D gene (6 bases). Germline CDR1 LNHNV, CDR2 YYDKDF (reference sequence). Trimming took 4 bases from V and 1 from J, leaving 13 bases between them. This CDR3 is 15 amino acids long. This CDR3 is CATSIRTAIQETQYF. CDR3 DNA sequence: TGTGCCACCAGCATTAGGACAGCCATCCAAGAGACCCAGTACTTC.

The gene calls are TRBV19 and TRBJ2-1; D unclear. The CDR3 totals 11 residues. Germline lookup yields CDR1 LNHDA and CDR2 SQIVND (reference sequence). Trimming took off 3 bases at V and 9 bases at J, with 6 bases between the two ends. The CDR3 region is CASSIRAEQFF. In DNA form, the CDR3 reads TGTGCCAGTAGTATTCGGGCTGAGCAGTTCTTC.

For this clone: The sample has other DNA sequences that encode this CDR3 too. This sequence joins TRBV6-5 and TRBJ1-3; D is undetermined. Trimming removed 4 bases from V and 0 bases from J, with 10 bases in between. Germline V lookup: CDR1 MNHEY, CDR2 SVGAGI. The CDR3 loop spans 15 amino acids. The CDR3 DNA sequence: TGTGCCAGCAGTTCAGGCAGGAGCTCTGGAAACACCATATATTTT. Protein product: CASSSGRSSGNTIYF.

The chain employs TRBV11-3 and TRBJ2-3; D remains unclear. Germline V lookup: CDR1 SGHNT, CDR2 YENEEA. This CDR3 contains 14 residues. Trimming stripped 1 base from V and 2 bases from J, with 7 bases between. The CDR3 nucleotides are TGTGCCAGCAGCTTAGGATTACCCACAGATACGCAGTATTTT. Protein product: CASSLGLPTDTQYF.

The chain uses TRBV30 and TRBJ2-3; TRBD2 agrees at 7 bases. In germline, CDR1 is GTSNPN, CDR2 SVGIG (reference sequence). CDR3 length: 15 amino acids. V dropped 0 bases and J dropped 1; count of bases not matched to a gene: 4. The CDR3 DNA reads TGTGCCTGGAGTGTCGCTAGCGGACGCACAGATACGCAGTATTTT. It is translated as CAWSVASGRTDTQYF. Using reference TRBV30 and TRBJ2-3 for the parts outside the CDR3, the full variable domain is SQTIHQWPATLVQPVGSPLSLECTVEGTSNPNLYWYRQAAGRGLQLLFYSVGIGQISSEVPQNLSASRPQDRQFILSSKKLLLSDSGFYLCAWSVASGRTDTQYFGPGTRLTVL.

This clone is a singleton in its sample. The chain combines TRBV19 with TRBJ2-2; the D gene could be TRBD1 or TRBD2 (5 bases each). The germline V gene has CDR1 LNHDA and CDR2 SQIVND (reference sequence). V was shortened by 3 bases and J by 3 bases, with 14 bases between the two germline ends. This CDR3 has 16 residues. The CDR3 DNA is TGTGCCAGTAGTATCTGGACTCAGGGAGACACCGGGGAGCTGTTTTTT. This sequence encodes CASSIWTQGDTGELFF.

The sample holds one count of this clone. This chain uses TRBV11-2 with TRBJ2-7; 9 positions agree with TRBD1. Per the germline V gene, CDR1 is SGHAT and CDR2 is FQNNGV. V lost 5 bases and J lost 5; bases outside the gene matches: 10. The CDR3 has 15 residues. CDR3 bases: TGTGCCAGCAGCGTTACCATCGGACAGGGGAACGAGCAGTACTTC. Protein sequence: CASSVTIGQGNEQYF.

V gene TRBV9 combines with J gene TRBJ2-1; D not resolved. The germline V and J ends were trimmed by 3 bases and 6 bases, with 7 bases remaining between them. Germline CDR1 reads SGDLS; CDR2 reads YYNGEE. The CDR3 covers 12 residues. The CDR3 sequence is CASSGPRNEQFF. In nucleotides, the CDR3 is TGTGCCAGCAGCGGCCCGCGCAATGAGCAGTTCTTC.

The V gene is TRBV29-1, the J gene TRBJ1-2; D perhaps matches TRBD1 (5 bases). CDR1 and CDR2 from the germline V gene are SQVTM and ANQGSEA. Trimming removed 8 bases at V and 8 bases at J, with 15 bases between. This CDR3 is built from 11 residues. The CDR3 DNA reads TGCAGCCCTTGGAGTGGGGACGGCTACACCTTC. It yields the protein CSPWSGDGYTF. The entire variable domain, with the rest obtained from reference TRBV29-1 and TRBJ1-2, is as follows: SAVISQKPSRDICQRGTSLTIQCQVDSQVTMMFWYRQQPGQSLTLIATANQGSEATYESGFVIDKFPISRPNLTFSTLTVSNMSPEDSSIYLCSPWSGDGYTFGSGTRLTVV.

The V gene is TRBV15, the J gene TRBJ2-7; TRBD2 aligns across 8 bases. CDR3 length: 17 amino acids. Trimming removed 0 bases from V and 3 bases from J; junction bases left unmatched: 10. Germline CDR1 reads LNHNV; CDR2 reads YYDKDF (reference sequence). The CDR3 is CATSRDPGLSGSYEQYF. For the CDR3, the DNA is TGTGCCACCAGCAGAGATCCGGGATTGAGCGGGAGCTACGAGCAGTACTTC. Supplemented by reference TRBV15 and TRBJ2-7, the full variable domain reads DAMVIQNPRYQVTQFGKPVTLSCSQTLNHNVMYWYQQKSSQAPKLLFHYYDKDFNNEADTPDNFQSRRPNTSFCFLDIRSPGLGDTAMYLCATSRDPGLSGSYEQYFGPGTRLTVT.